This TCR beta chain was recorded in a study of STAT5B mutations in CD4+ large granular lymphocyte leukemia. Study conclusions and caveats: No patients shared main leukemic clonotypes, though about 24% appeared at low frequency elsewhere. CD4-sorted patient repertoires seemed more clonal than healthy CD4+ repertoires.

The CDR3 totals 20 residues. About this clone itself: The antigen is not known.

Here immunoSEQ multiplex PCR was the method, and the copy in TCRdb shows in-frame clones only, minus some. The profile shows approximately 36,000 clones, about 80% of them singletons. The source of this sequence is a human donor in good health. The rearrangement links TRBV21-1 to TRBJ2-1; whether TRBD1, the table's D call, matches the DNA was not checked. TRBV21-1 constitutes a pseudogene. The material sequenced was CD4+ T cells from blood buffy coats. CDR3 DNA: TGTGCCAGCAGCATGTCCCGGGACAGGGTCCAGAAGTTTGGCTTCGATGAGCAGTTCTTC. It translates to CASSMSRDRVQKFGFDEQFF.